This T cell receptor (beta chain) comes out of a study of shared clonotypes between healthy human individuals. Assay: immunoSEQ multiplex PCR; the TCRdb copy retains only in-frame clones and omits some. The sample records around 2,100,000 clones, roughly 94% being singletons. Germline assignment: CDR1 MNHEY and CDR2 SVGAGI. V shed 7 bases, J shed 4 bases, and the junction held 3 bases outside the gene matches. This CDR3 has 13 residues. For this clone: The same CDR3 arises from other DNA sequences in this sample as well.

CD45RO-negative CD8 cells positively selected for CCR7 made up the naive population, which excluded terminally differentiated effector memory CD45RA+ cells. Sequenced input: naive CD8+ T cells sorted from blood. The source of this sequence is a man aged 18 to 35 in good health. The rearrangement joins TRBV6-5 to TRBJ2-2, with 7 bases lining up with TRBD1. CDR3 bases: TGTGCCAGCACCCCAGGGGGCACCGGGGAGCTGTTTTTT. Translated: CASTPGGTGELFF.